The 32 T cell receptor beta chains in this list originate from one sample, sequenced in a study of blood T cells in healthy people across ages. Alongside a J-beta primer mix, a sample-barcoded 5' primer served in a second PCR lasting about 7 to 12 cycles. TCRdb re-called the 5' RACE reads with MiXCR, one entry per CDR3 protein. The data contain approximately 400,000 distinct CDR3 sequences, roughly half of them singletons. The sequencing input was blood. Receptors were obtained from a man aged 60 to 75 in good health.

The V gene is TRBV21-1, the J gene TRBJ1-2; the table's TRBD1 call for D was not verified on the DNA. TRBV21-1 is shown as a pseudogene. CDR3 size: 17 residues. CDR3 loop: CASSKDPETGRYYGYTF. CDR3 nucleotides: TGTGCCAGCAGCAAAGACCCCGAAACGGGCAGGTACTATGGCTACACCTTC.

The rearrangement joins TRBV6-1 to TRBJ2-5; 10 bases fit TRBD2. With the DNA end fitting TRBJ2-1 better, the J assignment may be wrong. The CDR3 runs 16 residues. Germline V lookup: CDR1 MNHNS, CDR2 SASEGT. CDR3 sequence (DNA): TGTGCCAGCTCACAAGCGGGAGGGAGGCCCCAAGAGACCCAGTTCTTC. As protein: CASSQAGGRPQETQFF.

This clonotype has a handful of counts. J is TRBJ1-1 and V is TRBV29-1; 7 positions agree with TRBD1. V gave up 6 bases and J gave up 3 bases; unmatched junction bases: 7. The CDR3 sequence is 13 residues long. The V gene's germline CDR1 is SQVTM and CDR2 ANQGSEA. Written as DNA, the CDR3 is TGCAGCGTGTCACAGGGGCCCTACACTGAAGCTTTCTTT. It translates to CSVSQGPYTEAFF.

This chain links TRBV20-1 with TRBJ2-1; 8 bases line up with TRBD2. This CDR3 has 12 residues. The V and J ends lost 5 bases and 6 bases, in that order; junction bases with no gene match: 3. In germline, CDR1 is DFQATT, CDR2 SNEGSKA (reference sequence). CDR3 residues: CSAETSGNEQFF. The CDR3 DNA sequence: TGCAGTGCTGAAACTAGCGGCAATGAGCAGTTCTTC.

The sample holds a few counts of this clonotype. The J gene is TRBJ2-7, the V gene TRBV20-1, with D perhaps TRBD2 (6 bases). This CDR3 is 14 amino acids long. Germline CDR1 is DFQATT and CDR2 is SNEGSKA (reference sequence). Trimming shortened V by 3 bases and J by 4 bases, and 16 bases separated the two germline ends. The CDR3 DNA reads TGCAGTGCTAGCGCCGTACTAGCTTCGTACGAGCAGTACTTC. It encodes CSASAVLASYEQYF.

This clonotype occurred once. The junction differs from germline at one of its ends, possibly a read error. The chain is built from TRBV5-1 and TRBJ2-3, with 11 positions matching TRBD2. The germline V gene has CDR1 SGHRS and CDR2 YFSETQ. This CDR3 region has 17 residues. The CDR3 loop reads CVSSLRASGGFTDTQYF. The CDR3 region has the DNA TGCGTCAGCAGCTTGAGGGCTAGCGGGGGGTTCACAGATACGCAGTATTTT. Filled out from reference TRBV5-1 and TRBJ2-3, the complete variable domain reads KAGVTQTPRYLIKTRGQQVTLSCSPISGHRSVSWYQQTPGQGLQFLFEYFSETQRNKGNFPGRFSGRQFSNSRSEMNVSTLELGDSALYLCVSSLRASGGFTDTQYFGPGTRLTVL.

V usage is TRBV20-1 and J usage is TRBJ2-1, with TRBD2 matching over 12 bases. Germline V gene sequence: CDR1 DFQATT, CDR2 SNEGSKA (reference sequence). This CDR3 has 14 residues. V shed 8 bases and J 7 bases; nucleotides not matched to a gene: 9. In DNA form, the CDR3 reads TGCAGTCAAGACGGACTAGCGGGAAAGAATGAGCAGTTCTTC. Translating gives CSQDGLAGKNEQFF.

This clonotype was seen more than once but under ten times. J is TRBJ2-1 and V is TRBV29-1; 8 nucleotides align to TRBD1. Trimming cost V 0 bases and J 8 bases; bases outside gene matches: 15. Germline lookup yields CDR1 SQVTM and CDR2 ANQGSEA. The CDR3 consists of 17 residues. CDR3 sequence reads: CSVEDTTGTGGGYEQFF. The CDR3 bases are TGCAGCGTTGAAGATACGACCGGGACAGGTGGCGGATATGAGCAGTTCTTC.

The chain employs TRBV4-1 and TRBJ2-4; D is uncertain. The J call could be wrong; TRBJ2-7 is a better fit for the DNA end. The CDR3 is 14 amino acids. Germline CDR1 is MGHRA and CDR2 is YSYEKL. The CDR3 coding sequence is TGCGCCAGCAGCCAAGTGGGAAGTACCTACGAGCAGTACTTC. Translating gives CASSQVGSTYEQYF.

The V and J genes are TRBV2 and TRBJ2-1, with D tentatively TRBD2 (5 bases). Germline V gene lookup returns CDR1 SNHLY and CDR2 FYNNEI. The CDR3 runs to 15 residues. V lost 7 bases, J lost 5 bases, and 18 bases lay in between. The CDR3 loop is CASTPRLGVNNEQFF. CDR3 in DNA: TGTGCCAGCACTCCCCGGCTCGGGGTAAACAATGAGCAGTTCTTC.

This clonotype turned up a few times. The V and J genes are TRBV20-1 and TRBJ1-2; D unresolved. Germline V lookup: CDR1 DFQATT, CDR2 SNEGSKA (reference sequence). This CDR3 comprises 12 residues. Trimming pared 6 bases from V and 3 bases from J, leaving 11 bases between. CDR3 DNA sequence: TGCAGTGCCCCTCGGAGGGACTATGGCTACACCTTC. This sequence encodes CSAPRRDYGYTF.

Only a few counts were recorded for this clonotype. The rearrangement joins TRBV5-1 to TRBJ2-7; the D call may be TRBD1 or TRBD2 (7 bases each). This CDR3 region has 15 residues. Between the trimmed V and J ends, which lost 3 bases and 4 bases, there was a span of 17 bases. Per germline, CDR1 SGHRS and CDR2 YFSETQ. Here the CDR3 reads CASSWEGQPSYEQYF. The CDR3 DNA reads TGCGCCAGCAGCTGGGAGGGACAGCCCTCATACGAGCAGTACTTC.

As concerns this clonotype: At one boundary the junction diverges from the germline segment, which might be a read error. This chain uses TRBV7-2 with TRBJ1-5; 7 nucleotides line up with TRBD1. Germline V gene data show CDR1 as SGHTA and CDR2 as FQGNSA. The CDR3 runs 15 residues. The CDR3 reads CASSLARGGNQPLHF. The DNA for the CDR3 is TGTGCCAGCAGCTTAGCCAGGGGGGGGAATCAGCCCCTGCATTTT.

This rearrangement joins TRBV7-2 to TRBJ2-1, with 12 bases matching TRBD2. J was trimmed by 6 bases and V by 5 bases; bases with no gene match: 5. Germline loops: CDR1 SGHTA, CDR2 FQGNSA. The CDR3 extends over 15 amino acids. This CDR3 reads CASSPTSGSSNEQFF. CDR3 DNA: TGTGCCAGCAGCCCGACTAGCGGGAGCTCCAATGAGCAGTTCTTC.

The table lists this clonotype with many counts. V usage is TRBV6-2 or TRBV6-3 and J usage is TRBJ2-7; D gene unclear. Germline assignment: CDR1 MNHEY and CDR2 SVGEGT. This CDR3 has 12 amino acids. Trimming took off 6 bases at V and 4 bases at J, with 10 bases between the two ends. CDR3 protein: CASSTLGYEQYF. The CDR3, as DNA: TGTGCCAGCAGCACCTTGGGGTACGAGCAGTACTTC.

Many counts were recorded for this clonotype. V gene TRBV7-8 combines with J gene TRBJ2-7; TRBD2 matches at 7 bases. The CDR3 extends over 16 amino acids. CDR1 and CDR2 from the germline V gene are SGHVS and FQNEAQ. V gave up 5 bases and J gave up 2 bases; unmatched junction bases: 12. In DNA, the CDR3 is TGTGCCAGCAGCCCCACCGGAGGGACTACCGCCTACGAGCAGTACTTC. This encodes CASSPTGGTTAYEQYF.

V gene TRBV4-3 combines with J gene TRBJ1-4; D gene unclear. The germline gives CDR1 LGHNA, CDR2 YSLEER. Trimming shortened V by 0 bases and J by 4 bases, and 9 bases separated the two germline ends. This CDR3 is 15 amino acids long. The CDR3 region has the DNA TGCGCCAGCAGCCAAGATTACTGGGGTAATGAAAAACTGTTTTTT. It translates to CASSQDYWGNEKLFF.

The chain recombines TRBV12-3 or TRBV12-4 with TRBJ1-2, with D possibly TRBD1 on 6 matching bases. There are 18 residues in the CDR3. The V gene lost 0 bases and the J gene lost 4 bases, with 21 bases spanning the gap. The CDR3 nucleotides are TGTGCCAGCAGTTTAGCGGGGGCAGGTCGATCAATTGGCTATGGCTACACCTTC. This encodes CASSLAGAGRSIGYGYTF.

This clonotype was counted between two and nine times. V usage is TRBV6-5 and J usage is TRBJ2-7; a weak D match, TRBD2 (7 bases). V was shortened by 4 bases and J by 5 bases, with 18 bases between the two germline ends. CDR1 and CDR2 from the germline V gene are MNHEY and SVGAGI. This CDR3 has 15 residues. The CDR3 DNA sequence: TGTGCCAGCAGTTCTTCTCGGGGGGCGCTCAACGAGCAGTACTTC. It codes for CASSSSRGALNEQYF.

J is TRBJ2-4 and V is TRBV28; 10 positions match TRBD2. This CDR3 is 16 amino acids long. CDR1 is MDHEN, CDR2 SYDVKM, per germline. The J segment lost 15 bases and the V segment lost 2 bases, leaving 16 bases of the junction unmatched. The CDR3 sequence: CASSLNRGLAGVFGYF. The CDR3 nucleotides read TGTGCCAGCAGTTTAAATCGCGGGCTAGCGGGAGTTTTTGGGTACTTC.

This chain joins TRBV11-3 and TRBJ2-1; tentatively, D is TRBD2 (6 bases). Trimming removed 5 bases at V and 5 bases at J, with 19 bases between. The CDR3 has 16 amino acids. Looked up from germline, CDR1 is SGHNT and CDR2 is YENEEA. CDR3 sequence: CASSLASGWGDNEQFF. Here the CDR3 DNA reads TGTGCCAGCAGCCTCGCTTCTGGATGGGGGGACAATGAGCAGTTCTTC.

The CDR3 DNA reads as TGTGCCAGCAGATTGGCTCCTAAAGAGACCCAGTACTTC. Encoded protein: CASRLAPKETQYF. The chain uses TRBV2 and TRBJ2-5; D gene unclear. The CDR3 runs 13 residues. Germline V gene sequence: CDR1 SNHLY, CDR2 FYNNEI. V gave up 6 bases and J gave up 3 bases, with 11 bases separating them.

The J gene is TRBJ2-5, the V gene TRBV2; D call uncertain. The V end was cut by 4 bases, the J end by 3 bases, with 6 bases between. The CDR3 loop spans 12 amino acids. Germline CDR1 SNHLY, CDR2 FYNNEI. The CDR3 DNA reads as TGTGCCAGCAGTGGTGCAGAAGAGACCCAGTACTTC. Translating it yields CASSGAEETQYF.

This sequence joins TRBV3-1 and TRBJ2-3; 12 bases are a match to TRBD2. J was trimmed by 7 bases and V by 4 bases; bases with no gene match: 6. Germline V gives CDR1 LGHDT, CDR2 YNNKEL (reference sequence). This CDR3 comprises 15 residues. The CDR3 DNA is TGTGCCAGCAGCCTGACCGGACTAGCGGGACATACGCAGTATTTT. This gives the protein CASSLTGLAGHTQYF.

CDR3 sequence: CATRSQGAGEKLFF. CDR3 sequence (DNA): TGTGCCACCAGATCTCAGGGGGCCGGTGAAAAACTGTTTTTT. This chain joins TRBV15 and TRBJ1-4, with 8 bases aligning to TRBD1. V shed 6 bases and J 7 bases; nucleotides not matched to a gene: 7. This CDR3 contains 14 residues. Germline CDR1 and CDR2: LNHNV and YYDKDF (reference sequence).

This clonotype was seen more than once but under ten times. Here the CDR3 DNA reads TGTGCCAGCAGCCAAGTTAGATTCAGTGAGCAGTTCTTC. Translating gives CASSQVRFSEQFF. The rearrangement joins TRBV3-1 to TRBJ2-1; no reliable D call. The CDR3 has 13 residues. Germline V gives CDR1 LGHDT, CDR2 YNNKEL (reference sequence). V shed 1 base and J shed 9 bases, with 10 bases lying between them.

This clonotype has only one observation. The rearrangement links TRBV3-1 to TRBJ2-3; D may be TRBD2 (7 bases). Germline CDR1 and CDR2: LGHDT and YNNKEL (reference sequence). This CDR3 comprises 16 residues. V gave up 7 bases and J gave up 12 bases, with 29 bases separating them. The DNA of the CDR3 is TGTGCCAGCACATTCCGGGGGGCCGGCGCGGAAGAGACACAGTATTTT. As protein: CASTFRGAGAEETQYF.

The J gene is TRBJ2-7, the V gene TRBV7-2; D call uncertain. Trimming stripped 3 bases from V and 3 bases from J, with 9 bases between. Germline values: CDR1 SGHTA, CDR2 FQGNSA. The CDR3 is 13 amino acids. As DNA, the CDR3 is TGTGCCAGCAGCTTCGAATGGGGCTACGAGCAGTACTTC. Its translation: CASSFEWGYEQYF.

This clonotype was observed a few times. In DNA form, the CDR3 reads TGTGCCTCTGCTAGCGGGAGTGGAGACAATGAGCAGTTCTTC. This translates into CASASGSGDNEQFF. The V and J genes are TRBV7-9 and TRBJ2-1; 10 bases align to TRBD2. CDR3 size: 14 residues. V shed 11 bases, J shed 5 bases, and the junction held 9 bases outside the gene matches. Germline CDR1 is SEHNR and CDR2 is FQNEAQ (reference sequence).

The count of this clonotype is one. The chain joins TRBV29-1 to TRBJ1-2; tentatively, D is TRBD1 (5 bases). Trimming cost V 4 bases and J 7 bases, with 16 bases left between them. Per the germline V gene, CDR1 is SQVTM and CDR2 is ANQGSEA. The CDR3 is made up of 13 amino acids. The CDR3 DNA reads as TGCAGCGTTGCCCCGGGACCCTGGAGTGGCTACACCTTC. Translating it yields CSVAPGPWSGYTF.

The V and J genes are TRBV9 and TRBJ1-4; D is unresolved. Looked up from germline, CDR1 is SGDLS and CDR2 is YYNGEE. The CDR3 is 14 residues long. The V gene lost 3 bases and the J gene lost 5 bases, with 11 bases spanning the gap. Here the CDR3 DNA reads TGTGCCAGCAGCGCCCCCGGGATCAATGAAAAACTGTTTTTT. Amino acid sequence: CASSAPGINEKLFF.

This clonotype was seen a few times. This rearrangement joins TRBV9 to TRBJ2-1; a possible D gene is TRBD1 (5 bases). The germline CDR1 and CDR2 sequences are SGDLS and YYNGEE. V dropped 3 bases and J dropped 10 bases, with 17 bases sitting between them. CDR3 length: 14 residues. CDR3: CASSALGQLGEQFF. DNA of the CDR3: TGTGCCAGCAGCGCCTTGGGGCAGCTAGGGGAGCAGTTCTTC.